Listed below are T cell receptor beta chains from one sample, sequenced in a study of neoadjuvant anti-PD-1 for oral cavity cancer. Sequencing was performed with immunoSEQ multiplex PCR; in TCRdb, only in-frame clones are kept and a portion is missing. The table has some 9,000 clones, roughly 67% seen once; the top ten hold roughly 4%. Here the sequenced sample was PBMCs, taken after nivolumab (anti-PD-1) treatment. These receptors were obtained from a person aged 40 to 85 with oral cavity squamous cell carcinoma. CDR3s include the opening cysteine and the closing phenylalanine or tryptophan. A D gene is named only where the DNA matches it firmly. The size entry is marked missing in some rows and otherwise reads once, few, many or a size class.

- | TRBJ1-2 | TRBV6-1 | - | CASSLLPNYGYTF | TGTGCCAGCTCGCTCCTTCCTAACTATGGCTACACCTTC
TRBD1 | TRBJ1-2 | TRBV19 | - | CASSIGHRDSYGYTF | TGTGCCAGTAGTATAGGACACCGGGACAGCTATGGCTACACCTTC
TRBD2 | TRBJ2-7 | TRBV5-1 | - | CASSLGTSGGQYEQYF | TGCGCCAGCAGCTTGGGGACTAGCGGGGGGCAATACGAGCAGTACTTC
- | TRBJ1-1 | TRBV19 | - | CASRNLRGGDTEAFF | TGTGCCAGTAGAAACCTCCGGGGAGGGGACACTGAAGCTTTCTTT
- | TRBJ1-1 | TRBV4-2 | - | CASSPTIAQGREAFF | TGTGCCAGCAGTCCAACAATCGCACAGGGAAGGGAAGCTTTCTTT
TRBD2 | TRBJ2-3 | TRBV6-5 | - | CASSFLTSGSTDTQYF | TGTGCCAGCAGTTTCTTGACTAGCGGTAGCACAGATACGCAGTATTTT
TRBD1 | TRBJ1-5 | TRBV4-1 | few | CASSPLLGGASNQPQHF | TGCGCCAGCAGCCCCCTCCTAGGGGGCGCGAGCAATCAGCCCCAGCATTTT
- | TRBJ1-6 | TRBV11-2 | - | CASSYGGKNNSPLHF | TGTGCCAGCAGTTACGGGGGGAAGAATAATTCACCCCTCCACTTT
TRBD2 | TRBJ2-1 | TRBV6-1 | few | CASPKGGLAGFEQFF | TGTGCCAGCCCTAAGGGGGGACTAGCGGGGTTTGAGCAGTTCTTC
- | TRBJ1-3 | TRBV9 | - | CASSVTDSGNTIYF | TGTGCCAGCAGCGTAACTGATTCTGGAAACACCATATATTTT
TRBD1 | TRBJ1-2 | TRBV7-2 | - | CASSSGQGVGGYTF | TGTGCCAGCAGCTCCGGACAGGGGGTGGGTGGCTACACCTTC
TRBD2 | TRBJ2-5 | TRBV7-9 | - | CASSLAGGRVETQYF | TGTGCCAGCAGCTTAGCGGGAGGGAGAGTAGAGACCCAGTACTTC
TRBD1 | TRBJ1-1 | TRBV5-1 | - | CASSRPGDRVTEAFF | TGCGCCAGCAGCAGACCCGGGGACAGGGTCACTGAAGCTTTCTTT
TRBD1 | TRBJ1-2 | TRBV9 | - | CASSAPPGQGNYGYTF | TGTGCCAGCAGCGCTCCTCCGGGACAGGGTAACTATGGCTACACCTTC
TRBD1 | TRBJ1-1 | TRBV19 | - | CASSLGQLHTEAFF | TGTGCCAGTAGTCTGGGACAGCTACACACTGAAGCTTTCTTT
- | TRBJ1-2 | TRBV19 | - | CASSIPAGTHYGYTF | TGTGCCAGTAGCATACCCGCGGGCACCCACTATGGCTACACCTTC
TRBD1 | TRBJ1-2 | TRBV19 | once | CASSSDRGLYGYTF | TGTGCCAGTAGTAGCGACAGGGGGCTCTATGGCTACACCTTC